The rows below give T cell receptor beta chains drawn from one sample of a study of cytomegalovirus exposure and HLA in healthy donors. Data came from immunoSEQ multiplex PCR; TCRdb stores just in-frame clones and leaves some out. The repertoire holds roughly 330,000 clones, with 87% as singletons. Material for sequencing was PBMCs. All receptors come from a woman aged 30 to 39 in good health and CMV-seropositive. Both conserved end residues are part of each CDR3. A D gene is named only where the DNA matches it firmly. Size tells how often a clone was seen (once, few, many) or the class of an expanded clone, and some rows leave it out.

d_call,clone_size,v_call,j_call,cdr3_aa,cdr3_nt
.,.,TRBV4-3,TRBJ2-7,CASSQDIFLAYEQYF,TGCGCCAGCAGCCAAGATATATTCCTGGCCTACGAGCAGTACTTC
.,once,TRBV27,TRBJ2-3,CASSFDPRDSYTDTQYF,TGTGCCAGCAGTTTCGACCCCCGGGACTCCTACACAGATACGCAGTATTTT
.,.,TRBV27,TRBJ2-3,CASSAFLSTDTQYF,TGTGCCAGCAGCGCCTTCCTTAGCACAGATACGCAGTATTTT
TRBD1,once,TRBV15,TRBJ1-5,CATARDRINQPQHF,TGTGCCACCGCCCGGGACAGGATCAATCAGCCCCAGCATTTT
.,.,TRBV20-1,TRBJ1-1,CSEAEITEAFF,TGCAGTGAGGCAGAAATCACTGAAGCTTTCTTT
TRBD2,.,TRBV9,TRBJ2-1,CASSATSGGYNEQFF,TGTGCCAGCAGCGCTACTAGCGGGGGATACAATGAGCAGTTCTTC
.,.,TRBV6-1,TRBJ2-7,CASSEDLRSSYEQYF,TGTGCCAGCAGTGAAGATCTGAGGAGCTCCTACGAGCAGTACTTC
.,.,TRBV7-2,TRBJ2-5,CASSLGISRGPLTQETQYF,TGTGCCAGCAGCTTAGGGATATCTAGGGGTCCCCTAACCCAAGAGACCCAGTACTTC
.,.,TRBV11-2,TRBJ2-7,CASSPGLIYEQYF,TGTGCCAGCAGCCCTGGACTGATCTACGAGCAGTACTTC
TRBD1,.,TRBV5-1,TRBJ1-6,CASSLGTGLAKNSPLHF,TGCGCCAGCAGCTTGGGGACAGGGCTCGCGAAAAATTCACCCCTCCACTTT
.,once,TRBV4-1,TRBJ1-3,CASSQGGSNRARNTIYF,TGCGCCAGCAGCCAAGGAGGCAGCAATCGGGCACGAAACACCATATATTTT
TRBD1,few,TRBV7-8,TRBJ2-1,CASSLDPFRDRGQSYNEQFF,TGTGCCAGCAGCTTAGACCCATTCCGGGACAGGGGGCAATCCTACAATGAGCAGTTCTTC
TRBD1,few,TRBV6-1,TRBJ1-5,CASSGRDRGLSNQPQHF,TGTGCCAGCAGTGGCCGGGACAGGGGCCTTAGCAATCAGCCCCAGCATTTT
TRBD2,.,TRBV7-2,TRBJ2-3,CASRPGGTTSTDTQYF,TGTGCCAGCAGACCCGGGGGGACTACAAGCACAGATACGCAGTATTTT
.,.,TRBV5-5,TRBJ1-4,CASSLGGRTEKLFF,TGTGCCAGCAGCTTGGGGGGACGGACTGAAAAACTGTTTTTT
.,.,TRBV5-6,TRBJ2-4,CASSLVPGRQNIQYF,TGTGCCAGCAGCTTGGTCCCGGGGCGGCAAAACATTCAGTACTTC
.,.,TRBV30,TRBJ2-1,CAWSVYVDEQFF,TGTGCCTGGAGTGTATATGTGGATGAGCAGTTCTTC
.,once,TRBV4-2,TRBJ2-1,CASSQRAGEQFF,TGTGCCAGCAGCCAGAGGGCGGGTGAGCAGTTCTTC
.,.,TRBV4-2,TRBJ1-2,CASSQDLGGRLAGYTF,TGTGCCAGCAGCCAAGATCTCGGGGGGCGCCTGGCTGGCTACACCTTC
TRBD1,few,TRBV5-6,TRBJ2-7,CASSMGQGNEQYF,TGTGCCAGCAGCATGGGACAGGGCAACGAGCAGTACTTC